The following is a T cell receptor (beta chain) sequence with its context. These data belong to a study of T cells expressing NK-cell markers. TCR beta libraries carry UMIs added by 5'RACE template switching. Reprocessing the 5' RACE reads, TCRdb reports a single entry for every CDR3 protein and omits DNA. This sample's table reports more than 250,000 distinct CDR3 sequences. This CDR3 has 16 residues. In germline, CDR1 is ENHRY, CDR2 SYGVKD. Sequencing was carried out using blood T cells: a sorted CD56 or NKG2C T cell subset, CD4+ or CD8+ T cells, or bulk PBMC T cells (not recorded which). This clonotype was sampled from a young man in good health. This sequence joins TRBV10-3 and TRBJ2-6. CDR3: CAISVSGNSGANVLTF.